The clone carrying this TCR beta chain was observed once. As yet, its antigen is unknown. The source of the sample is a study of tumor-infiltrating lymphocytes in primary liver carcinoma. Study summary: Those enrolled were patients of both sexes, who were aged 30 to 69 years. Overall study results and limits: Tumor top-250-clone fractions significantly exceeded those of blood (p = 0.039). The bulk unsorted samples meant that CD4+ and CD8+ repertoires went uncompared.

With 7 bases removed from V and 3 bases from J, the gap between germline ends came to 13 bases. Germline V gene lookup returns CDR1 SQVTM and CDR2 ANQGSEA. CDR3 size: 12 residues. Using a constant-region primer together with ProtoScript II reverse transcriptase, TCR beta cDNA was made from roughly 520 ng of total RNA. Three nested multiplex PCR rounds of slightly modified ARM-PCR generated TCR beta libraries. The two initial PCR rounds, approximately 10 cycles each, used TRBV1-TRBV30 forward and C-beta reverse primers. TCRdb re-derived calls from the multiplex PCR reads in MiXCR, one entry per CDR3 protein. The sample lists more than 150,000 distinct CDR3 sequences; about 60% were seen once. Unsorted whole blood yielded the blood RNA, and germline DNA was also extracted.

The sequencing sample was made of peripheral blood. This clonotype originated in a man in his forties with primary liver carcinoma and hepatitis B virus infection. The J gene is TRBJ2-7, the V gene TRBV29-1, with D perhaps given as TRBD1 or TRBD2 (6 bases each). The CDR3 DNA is TGCAGCGAGGGGGGCAGAAACTACGAGCAGTACTTC. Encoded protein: CSEGGRNYEQYF.